These 8 T cell receptor beta chains originate from one sample sequenced in a study of T-cell reconstitution after alpha-beta-depleted transplantation in children. Study-wide findings and caveats: T-cell counts and diversity were attributed mostly to newly produced T cells one year after transplant.

Their cognate antigens are unknown. Unique molecular identifiers were built into the TCRbeta library. TCRdb re-called the PCR reads through MiXCR, storing one row per CDR3 protein. The sample includes about 300,000 distinct CDR3 sequences, 7.5% to 9% seen only once; the top ten take approximately 9.6%. The sequencing used peripheral blood, collected 360 days after TCRalphabeta/CD19-depleted stem cell transplant. The receptor source for this set is a female patient aged 2-9 years who had a stem cell transplant for Fanconi anemia, so the T cells may come from the graft donor.

The gene calls are TRBV15 and TRBJ1-2; TRBD1 agrees at 12 bases. The V and J ends lost 2 bases and 8 bases, in that order; junction bases with no gene match: 6. Germline V gene data show CDR1 as LNHNV and CDR2 as YYDKDF (reference sequence). The CDR3 runs 15 residues. CDR3 DNA sequence: TGTGCCACCAGCAGATCGGGACAGGGGGCGCCCGGCTACACCTTC. Residues: CATSRSGQGAPGYTF.

This clonotype was seen ten or more times. This chain links TRBV7-2 with TRBJ2-6; D is unclear. Germline-derived CDR1 and CDR2 are SGHTA and FQGNSA. The CDR3 contains 13 residues. V was cut by 3 bases and J by 5 bases, with 5 bases left in between. CDR3 loop: CASSFSRANVLTF. In nucleotides, the CDR3 is TGTGCCAGCAGCTTTAGTAGGGCCAACGTCCTGACTTTC.

This clonotype has at least ten counts. The genes are TRBV11-3 and TRBJ2-4; 9 nucleotides agree with TRBD1. Per germline, CDR1 SGHNT and CDR2 YENEEA. CDR3 length equals 14 residues. With V trimmed by 4 bases and J by 7 bases, 5 bases remained unmatched. This chain's CDR3 is CASSWGQGSNIQYF. In DNA, the CDR3 is TGTGCCAGCAGCTGGGGACAGGGATCGAACATTCAGTACTTC.

This clonotype was seen many times. The J gene is TRBJ2-2, the V gene TRBV9, with TRBD1 matching over 7 bases. Unmatched junction bases numbered 11, after V lost 7 bases and J lost 2 bases. CDR1 is SGDLS, CDR2 YYNGEE, per germline. This CDR3 is built from 16 residues. CDR3 DNA: TGTGCCAGCGGGTCCGGGACAGAAATCAACACCGGGGAGCTGTTTTTT. This gives the protein CASGSGTEINTGELFF.

This clonotype was picked up a small number of times. The gene calls are TRBV6-2 or TRBV6-3 and TRBJ2-7, with 7 bases fitting TRBD2. CDR1 MNHEY and CDR2 SVGEGT come from the germline V gene. The CDR3 is 14 amino acids. V lost 0 bases to trimming and J lost 6 bases; unmatched junction nucleotides: 5. The CDR3 DNA follows: TGTGCCAGCAGTTACTCACGCGGGGGAGGCGAGCAGTACGTC. Translating it yields CASSYSRGGGEQYV.

The rearrangement joins TRBV15 to TRBJ2-5; the D call may be TRBD1 or TRBD2 (5 bases each). CDR1 is LNHNV, CDR2 YYDKDF, per germline (reference sequence). Trimming shortened V by 6 bases and J by 5 bases, and 13 bases separated the two germline ends. This CDR3 has 13 amino acids. DNA for the CDR3: TGTGCCACCAGTGTCAAAGGGACGGAGACCCAGTACTTC. This sequence encodes CATSVKGTETQYF.

As regards this clonotype: The germline gene is not matched at one end of the junction; a read error may be the cause. The V call is TRBV12-3 or TRBV12-4, the J call TRBJ1-5; 11 bases match TRBD1. The CDR3 runs to 20 residues. CDR3 region: CANSPRPGQGAWRGNQPQHF. DNA for the CDR3: TGTGCCAACAGTCCCCGACCTGGACAGGGGGCCTGGAGGGGCAATCAGCCCCAGCATTTT.

The V and J genes are TRBV19 and TRBJ1-1; tentative D call: TRBD1 (5 bases). Germline V gives CDR1 LNHDA, CDR2 SQIVND (reference sequence). Trimming took 2 bases from V and 1 from J, leaving 11 bases between them. The CDR3 totals 15 residues. In DNA form, the CDR3 reads TGTGCCAGTAGTATATCAGGGTTGGAGAACACTGAAGCTTTCTTT. Translated, it gives CASSISGLENTEAFF.